These 14 T cell receptor beta chains were all obtained from the same sample, sequenced in a study of blood T cell repertoires in COVID-19. The repertoire was sequenced with immunoSEQ multiplex PCR; TCRdb's copy has only in-frame clones and lacks some. The data contain fewer than 200,000 clones, around 87% of them seen just once; the ten biggest clones take up roughly 2.6%. Sequences were obtained from peripheral blood. The receptors come from a man aged 40-49 years with active or convalescent COVID-19.

This chain connects TRBV13 to TRBJ1-2, with 8 nucleotides matching TRBD1. The junction had 7 bases not matched to a gene; V was cut back by 5 bases and J by 8 bases. The CDR3 extends over 13 amino acids. Germline-derived CDR1 and CDR2 are PRHDT and FYEKMQ (reference sequence). This chain's CDR3 is CASSEGQGYGYTF. The CDR3 coding sequence is TGTGCCAGCAGCGAAGGACAGGGCTACGGCTACACCTTC.

The chain is built from TRBV30 and TRBJ2-2; 9 nucleotides line up with TRBD1. Germline V CDR1 and CDR2: GTSNPN, SVGIG (reference sequence). This CDR3 spans 17 amino acids. Trimming cost V 2 bases and J 4 bases; bases outside gene matches: 11. The CDR3 spells CAWSSGTGRVATGELFF. As DNA, the CDR3 is TGTGCCTGGAGTTCCGGGACAGGGAGAGTTGCCACCGGGGAGCTGTTTTTT.

The chain carries TRBV28 and TRBJ1-5; 10 bases fit TRBD1. The length of the CDR3 is 16 residues. Germline V gene lookup returns CDR1 MDHEN and CDR2 SYDVKM. V shed 2 bases and J 4 bases; nucleotides not matched to a gene: 5. CDR3 coding DNA: TGTGCCAGCAGTTTACGGACAGGGGGACCGAATCAGCCCCAGCATTTT. Encoded protein: CASSLRTGGPNQPQHF.

This clone was counted a few times. The chain recombines TRBV30 with TRBJ2-1; TRBD2 matches at 7 bases. CDR3 size: 14 residues. V dropped 3 bases and J dropped 0; count of bases not matched to a gene: 2. Germline values: CDR1 GTSNPN, CDR2 SVGIG (reference sequence). The CDR3 region has the DNA TGTGCCTGGAGCGGGGGGAGCTCCTACAATGAGCAGTTCTTC. This gives the protein CAWSGGSSYNEQFF.

This sequence joins TRBV3-1 (or the pseudogene TRBV3-2) and TRBJ2-2; D is perhaps TRBD1 (5 bases). In germline, CDR1 is LGHDT, CDR2 YNNKEL (reference sequence). The CDR3 totals 13 residues. Trimming left V 0 bases short and J 9 bases short, with 8 bases between. The CDR3 bases are TGTGCCAGCAGCCAAGATTTGGGGCGGGAGCTGTTTTTT. It is translated as CASSQDLGRELFF.

The V gene is TRBV5-6, the J gene TRBJ1-4; 7 bases are a match to TRBD1. The germline CDR1 and CDR2 sequences are SGHDT and YYEEEE. This CDR3 spans 15 amino acids. The V gene end was trimmed by 4 bases and the J gene end by 7 bases; junction bases not matched to a gene: 10. CDR3 nucleotides: TGTGCCAGCAGCCGCAACCGGGACAGTATTGAAAAACTGTTTTTT. Its protein is CASSRNRDSIEKLFF.

This clone was seen just once. The gene calls are TRBV2 and TRBJ2-1; a weak D match, TRBD1 (5 bases). Germline loops: CDR1 SNHLY, CDR2 FYNNEI. CDR3 length: 14 amino acids. The V gene lost 6 bases and the J gene lost 0 bases, with 9 bases spanning the gap. The CDR3 protein is CASRRQTSYNEQFF. Written as DNA, the CDR3 is TGTGCCAGCAGACGACAGACCTCCTACAATGAGCAGTTCTTC.

This sequence joins TRBV7-9 and TRBJ2-1; 11 bases map to TRBD2. The CDR3 extends over 17 amino acids. Germline loops: CDR1 SEHNR, CDR2 FQNEAQ (reference sequence). V lost 4 bases and J lost 8; bases outside the gene matches: 13. The CDR3 DNA reads as TGTGCCAGCAGCTCCGAGGGGACTAGCGGAATATTGGATGAGCAGTTCTTC. Protein product: CASSSEGTSGILDEQFF.

The V gene is TRBV4-1, the J gene TRBJ2-3, with 11 nucleotides matching TRBD2. This CDR3 spans 15 amino acids. The germline V gene has CDR1 MGHRA and CDR2 YSYEKL. V shed 4 bases, J shed 6 bases, and the junction held 6 bases outside the gene matches. The CDR3 region has the DNA TGCGCCAGCAGCCGGGGACTAGCGGCTCGGGATACGCAGTATTTT. Its translation: CASSRGLAARDTQYF.

The rearrangement uses TRBV18 and TRBJ1-3, with D perhaps TRBD1 (5 bases). V was cut by 0 bases and J by 2 bases, with 8 bases left in between. The CDR3 runs to 15 residues. Germline V lookup: CDR1 KGHSH, CDR2 LQKENI. This chain's CDR3 is CASSPPSGAGNTIYF. As DNA, the CDR3 is TGTGCCAGCTCACCACCTTCGGGGGCTGGAAACACCATATATTTT. The full variable domain, its missing parts supplied by reference TRBV18 and TRBJ1-3, is NAGVMQNPRHLVRRRGQEARLRCSPMKGHSHVYWYRQLPEEGLKFMVYLQKENIIDESGMPKERFSAEFPKEGPSILRIQQVVRGDSAAYFCASSPPSGAGNTIYFGEGSWLTVV.

The chain is built from TRBV20-1 and TRBJ1-2, with D hard to call. This CDR3 has 11 amino acids. Per the germline V gene, CDR1 is DFQATT and CDR2 is SNEGSKA (reference sequence). V was shortened by 1 base and J by 8 bases, with 8 bases between the two germline ends. CDR3 amino acids: CSARVSGGYTF. CDR3 DNA: TGCAGTGCTAGAGTCTCCGGGGGCTACACCTTC.

The chain couples TRBV7-9 to TRBJ1-4; D is unresolved. The V end lost 3 bases, the J end lost 8 bases, and 10 bases lay between the germline ends. Germline CDR1 is SEHNR and CDR2 is FQNEAQ (reference sequence). The length of the CDR3 is 13 residues. DNA for the CDR3: TGTGCCAGCAGCTTCGCCCTGGAGGAAAAACTGTTTTTT. Translated, it gives CASSFALEEKLFF. The whole variable domain, filled in from reference TRBV7-9 and TRBJ1-4, reads DTGVSQNPRHKITKRGQNVTFRCDPISEHNRLYWYRQTLGQGPEFLTYFQNEAQLEKSRLLSDRFSAERPKGSFSTLEIQRTEQGDSAMYLCASSFALEEKLFFGSGTQLSVL.

The chain links TRBV19 to TRBJ2-7; 8 nucleotides agree with TRBD1. Germline trimming cut 5 bases from V and 0 bases from J; bases unmatched to any gene: 12. The CDR3 totals 17 residues. Germline CDR1 is LNHDA and CDR2 is SQIVND (reference sequence). CDR3 DNA: TGTGCCAGTAGTGCCGAAACCATCAGGGGGCCCTCCTACGAGCAGTACTTC. It is translated as CASSAETIRGPSYEQYF.

The chain uses TRBV27 and TRBJ2-2; D remains ambiguous. Germline-derived CDR1 and CDR2 are MNHEY and SMNVEV (reference sequence). This CDR3 has 14 amino acids. V was trimmed by 4 bases and J by 2 bases, leaving 8 bases between them. CDR3: CASSSVSNTGELFF. The CDR3 coding sequence is TGTGCCAGCAGTTCGGTTAGCAACACCGGGGAGCTGTTTTTT.